This TCR beta chain emerged from a study of blood T cell repertoires in COVID-19. Study-level background: The samples span acute and convalescent COVID-19 from the United States, Italy and Spain. The cDNA or gDNA used as material had been derived from T cells, B-cell-depleted T cells, or PBMCs.

Seattle patients were enrolled while actively infected and followed longitudinally. Germline CDR1 reads DFQATT; CDR2 reads SNEGSKA (reference sequence). Trimming pared 3 bases from V and 6 bases from J, leaving 5 bases between. This CDR3 has 10 residues. How the authors handled the data: Reference gene primer amplification gave estimated nucleated cell counts. Sequencing used immunoSEQ multiplex PCR; TCRdb keeps in-frame clones, though not all of them. That table gives V, J and clone size, and the DNA gave D and trimming. The sample has about 390,000 clones, around 87% seen once; the top ten hold 2.3%. This clone was recorded only once.

The sequenced sample consisted of peripheral blood. The chain carries TRBV20-1 and TRBJ1-1, with D unclear. The sequence was obtained from a woman aged 60-75 years with COVID-19, enrolled during active disease. CDR3 DNA: TGCAGTGCTAGGGCCTCTGAAGCTTTCTTT. Residues: CSARASEAFF.